The next 19 T cell receptor beta chains were all read from a single sample in a study of early T cells in non-severe SARS-CoV-2 infection. TCRdb analysed the 5' RACE reads with MiXCR anew, one entry per CDR3 protein. The repertoire consists of 99,000 or so distinct CDR3 sequences, with roughly 17% occurring once and the leading ten covering 1.3%. The sequencing input was whole blood. These TCRs come from an adult who was a healthcare worker with PCR-confirmed SARS-CoV-2 infection or an uninfected control (not recorded which).

The chain couples TRBV20-1 to TRBJ1-1, with a possible D match to TRBD1 (6 bases). V was cut by 1 base and J by 4 bases, with 16 bases left in between. The CDR3 length is 15 residues. Germline V gene data show CDR1 as DFQATT and CDR2 as SNEGSKA (reference sequence). CDR3: CSARAPGADGTEAFF. The CDR3 DNA follows: TGCAGTGCTAGAGCCCCAGGGGCTGACGGCACTGAAGCTTTCTTT.

The J gene is TRBJ2-1, the V gene TRBV27; D gene ambiguous. The CDR3 covers 13 residues. Germline V lookup: CDR1 MNHEY, CDR2 SMNVEV (reference sequence). The V end lost 4 bases, the J end lost 6 bases, and 10 bases lay between the germline ends. CDR3 sequence reads: CASSSRLGNEQFF. CDR3 nucleotide sequence: TGTGCCAGCAGTTCAAGACTCGGCAATGAGCAGTTCTTC.

This clonotype appeared many times. J is TRBJ2-5 and V is TRBV7-2; TRBD2 aligns across 7 bases. V gave up 0 bases and J gave up 0 bases; unmatched junction bases: 7. Germline V lookup: CDR1 SGHTA, CDR2 FQGNSA. The CDR3 runs to 17 residues. CDR3 sequence reads: CASSLAPGGLYQETQYF. The CDR3 bases are TGTGCCAGCAGCTTAGCGCCCGGGGGGTTGTACCAAGAGACCCAGTACTTC. The complete variable domain, with remaining parts taken from reference TRBV7-2 and TRBJ2-5, reads GAGVSQSPSNKVTEKGKDVELRCDPISGHTALYWYRQSLGQGLEFLIYFQGNSAPDKSGLPSDRFSAERTGGSVSTLTIQRTQQEDSAVYLCASSLAPGGLYQETQYFGPGTRLLVL.

The V call is TRBV27, the J call TRBJ2-5; 9 nucleotides match TRBD1. The CDR3 runs to 15 residues. Trimming took 5 bases from V and 5 from J; bases not matched to a gene: 9. The V gene's germline CDR1 is MNHEY and CDR2 SMNVEV (reference sequence). CDR3 nucleotides: TGTGCCAGCAGTCGATGGACAGGGGACAAGGAGACCCAGTACTTC. Translated: CASSRWTGDKETQYF.

This clonotype was observed a few times. CDR3 region: CSVEVGDTQYF. CDR3 in DNA: TGCAGCGTTGAAGTCGGGGATACGCAGTATTTT. The genes are TRBV29-1 and TRBJ2-3; no definite D call. V was shortened by 1 base and J by 6 bases, with 5 bases between the two germline ends. Germline CDR1 is SQVTM and CDR2 is ANQGSEA. The CDR3 sequence is 11 residues long.

Here the CDR3 reads CSASHGTPVSYEQYF. CDR3 nucleotides: TGCAGTGCTAGCCACGGGACTCCGGTGTCCTACGAGCAGTACTTC. V and J are TRBV20-1 and TRBJ2-7, with D possibly being TRBD2 (6 bases). This CDR3 contains 15 residues. From germline, CDR1 is DFQATT and CDR2 SNEGSKA (reference sequence). Between the trimmed V and J ends, which lost 3 bases and 1 base, there was a span of 16 bases.

This clonotype was seen a few times. The rearrangement uses TRBV20-1 and TRBJ1-5; no definite D call. The CDR3 is 14 residues long. Germline-derived CDR1 and CDR2 are DFQATT and SNEGSKA (reference sequence). Trimming took off 6 bases at V and 1 base at J, with 13 bases between the two ends. Written as DNA, the CDR3 is TGCAGTGCCGGCGGCCAGACGAGCAATCAGCCCCAGCATTTT. Amino acid sequence: CSAGGQTSNQPQHF.

This clonotype has more than one count but fewer than ten. The rearrangement links TRBV4-3 to TRBJ2-3; D ambiguous. The CDR3 consists of 16 residues. V was pared by 0 bases and J by 2 bases, with 12 bases between. Germline CDR1 and CDR2: LGHNA and YSLEER. CDR3 amino acids: CASSQDLRRHTDTQYF. CDR3 nucleotide sequence: TGCGCCAGCAGCCAAGATCTGAGAAGACACACAGATACGCAGTATTTT.

This clonotype was seen many times. The chain has TRBV20-1 and TRBJ2-3; D ambiguous. V gave up 6 bases and J gave up 4 bases, with 14 bases separating them. The CDR3 runs 13 residues. CDR1 is DFQATT, CDR2 SNEGSKA, per germline (reference sequence). This chain's CDR3 is CSARRSSPDTQYF. The CDR3 coding sequence is TGCAGTGCCCGTCGTAGTTCGCCAGATACGCAGTATTTT.

This clonotype was detected only a few times. The chain has TRBV27 and TRBJ1-2; D unresolved. Deletions cut 3 bases from V and 0 bases from J, with 5 bases between. The CDR3 contains 13 residues. Per germline, CDR1 MNHEY and CDR2 SMNVEV (reference sequence). The CDR3 loop is CASSFSSNYGYTF. CDR3 nucleotide sequence: TGTGCCAGCAGTTTTTCATCTAACTATGGCTACACCTTC.

This chain joins TRBV4-1 and TRBJ2-7; perhaps TRBD2 as D (5 bases). The CDR3 is 15 residues long. Trimming cost V 0 bases and J 4 bases, with 13 bases left between them. The germline V gene has CDR1 MGHRA and CDR2 YSYEKL. This CDR3 reads CASSQEVGVIYEQYF. The CDR3 DNA follows: TGCGCCAGCAGCCAAGAAGTGGGAGTCATTTACGAGCAGTACTTC.

In this sample, this clonotype turned up a few times. The CDR3 reads CASSSGLAPNYNEQFF. As DNA, the CDR3 is TGTGCCAGCAGCTCGGGACTAGCGCCCAACTACAATGAGCAGTTCTTC. The gene calls are TRBV7-9 and TRBJ2-1; TRBD2 aligns across 10 bases. Germline-derived CDR1 and CDR2 are SEHNR and FQNEAQ (reference sequence). Losses at the gene ends were 4 bases for V and 3 bases for J; bases not matched to a gene: 6. The CDR3 consists of 16 residues. Variable domain in full (rest from reference TRBV7-9 and TRBJ2-1): DTGVSQNPRHKITKRGQNVTFRCDPISEHNRLYWYRQTLGQGPEFLTYFQNEAQLEKSRLLSDRFSAERPKGSFSTLEIQRTEQGDSAMYLCASSSGLAPNYNEQFFGPGTRLTVL.

The V and J genes are TRBV7-9 and TRBJ2-7; the match to TRBD1 covers 7 bases. The CDR3 consists of 14 residues. V lost 5 bases and J lost 5; bases outside the gene matches: 9. Germline-derived CDR1 and CDR2 are SEHNR and FQNEAQ (reference sequence). The CDR3 here is CASSLYRGSDEQYF. The CDR3 nucleotides read TGTGCCAGCAGCCTGTACAGGGGATCGGACGAGCAGTACTTC.

This chain links TRBV6-4 with TRBJ1-6; D call uncertain. Trimming stripped 3 bases from V and 6 bases from J, with 6 bases between. The CDR3 loop spans 13 amino acids. In germline, CDR1 is MRHNA, CDR2 SNTAGT. The CDR3 nucleotides are TGTGCCAGCAGTGAGGCGTTTAATTCACCCCTCCACTTT. Translated, it gives CASSEAFNSPLHF.

This clonotype has just a few counts. CDR3 sequence (DNA): TGTGCCAGCAGGGAGTGGGGGAGTTCGACTGAAGCTTTCTTT. Translating gives CASREWGSSTEAFF. The chain recombines TRBV6-1 with TRBJ1-1; TRBD1 might be the D (5 bases). This CDR3 comprises 14 residues. V was cut by 6 bases and J by 5 bases, with 16 bases left in between. CDR1 is MNHNS, CDR2 SASEGT, per germline.

This chain joins TRBV6-1 and TRBJ1-3, with a tentative D call TRBD1 (6 bases). Trimming cost V 1 base and J 3 bases, with 10 bases left between them. Germline V gives CDR1 MNHNS, CDR2 SASEGT. The CDR3 is made up of 15 amino acids. In DNA, the CDR3 is TGTGCCAGCAGTGAAGTAGGGGGGCGTGGAAACACCATATATTTT. It is translated as CASSEVGGRGNTIYF.

Worth noting for this clonotype: One end of the junction fails to match germline, which may point to a read error. The chain carries TRBV25-1 and TRBJ2-1, with a weak D call TRBD1 (6 bases). Germline V gene sequence: CDR1 MGHDK, CDR2 SYGVNS. The CDR3 has 11 residues. The CDR3 is CASKARQGKSF. The CDR3 nucleotides read TGTGCCAGCAAAGCACGTCAGGGGAAGTCCTTC.

This clonotype was found a few times. This sequence joins TRBV7-8 and TRBJ1-5; maybe TRBD1 (6 bases). The CDR3 consists of 15 residues. CDR1 is SGHVS, CDR2 FQNEAQ, per germline. V was trimmed by 1 base and J by 7 bases, leaving 14 bases between them. For the CDR3, the DNA is TGTGCCAGCAGCTTAGGATCCGGGGGCGGGCAGCCCCAGCATTTT. Its translation is CASSLGSGGGQPQHF.

This clonotype was observed a few times. This chain joins TRBV28 and TRBJ1-1; tentatively, D is TRBD1 (6 bases). Trimming pared 10 bases from V and 3 bases from J, leaving 18 bases between. The CDR3 totals 14 residues. Germline CDR1 MDHEN, CDR2 SYDVKM. CDR3 coding DNA: TGTGCCACACGGAGGGAAAGGGGGTACACTGAAGCTTTCTTT. Residues: CATRRERGYTEAFF.